The 23 T cell receptor beta chains reported below all come from one sample, sequenced in a study of T cells after yellow fever vaccination. TCRdb itself ran the 5' RACE reads through MiXCR, one entry per CDR3 protein. The repertoire consists of roughly 32,000 distinct CDR3 sequences, with 4.4% occurring once and the leading ten covering just over 45%. The sequencing here drew on CD8+ T cells sorted from PBMCs, taken 5 days after the yellow fever booster vaccination. The receptors were sampled from a young man who received the YFV17D yellow fever vaccine.

This clonotype was observed many times. The CDR3 DNA is TGTGCCATCAGTGAGGGAGAAGTGTTCGAGCAGTACTTC. Protein product: CAISEGEVFEQYF. The gene calls are TRBV10-3 and TRBJ2-7; D gene uncertain. The CDR3 runs 13 residues. CDR1 is ENHRY, CDR2 SYGVKD, per germline. Trimming took 2 bases from V and 6 from J, leaving 11 bases between them.

This clonotype was detected many times. V and J are TRBV20-1 and TRBJ2-1, with a tentative D call TRBD1 (7 bases). CDR1 and CDR2 from the germline V gene are DFQATT and SNEGSKA (reference sequence). The CDR3 spans 13 residues. Deletions cut 6 bases from V and 1 base from J, with 10 bases between. As DNA, the CDR3 is TGCAGTGCCCCAGGGGGGTCCTACAATGAGCAGTTCTTC. It specifies CSAPGGSYNEQFF.

This clonotype has ten or more counts. The chain uses TRBV20-1 and TRBJ1-1; no clear D. CDR3 size: 11 residues. Germline V gene data show CDR1 as DFQATT and CDR2 as SNEGSKA (reference sequence). The germline V and J ends were trimmed by 3 bases and 6 bases, with 8 bases remaining between them. For the CDR3, the DNA is TGCAGTGCTAGCGTCGGGCCTGAAGCTTTCTTT. Translation: CSASVGPEAFF.

This clonotype came up many times. The V gene is TRBV29-1, the J gene TRBJ2-6; D might be TRBD1 (6 bases). Per the germline V gene, CDR1 is SQVTM and CDR2 is ANQGSEA. The CDR3 spans 13 residues. V gave up 6 bases and J gave up 2 bases, with 8 bases separating them. CDR3 sequence: CSVQGTGANVLTF. CDR3 bases: TGCAGCGTACAGGGTACTGGGGCCAACGTCCTGACTTTC.

The chain employs TRBV7-9 and TRBJ2-3; D not certain. V lost 1 base, J lost 6 bases, and 8 bases lay in between. Germline V gene data show CDR1 as SEHNR and CDR2 as FQNEAQ (reference sequence). This CDR3 region has 13 residues. The CDR3 nucleotides are TGTGCCAGCAGCTTAGGGCCGGCGGATACGCAGTATTTT. This encodes CASSLGPADTQYF.

The sample holds many counts of this clonotype. The V and J genes are TRBV5-1 and TRBJ2-3, with 10 bases aligning to TRBD1. The CDR3 length is 17 residues. Germline V gene sequence: CDR1 SGHRS, CDR2 YFSETQ. V dropped 1 base and J dropped 3; count of bases not matched to a gene: 8. The CDR3 here is CASSLTEGQGWTDTQYF. The CDR3 nucleotides are TGCGCCAGCAGCTTGACGGAGGGACAGGGGTGGACAGATACGCAGTATTTT.

Many counts were recorded for this clonotype. The chain uses TRBV9 and TRBJ2-5; TRBD1 agrees at 7 bases. CDR3 length: 14 amino acids. CDR1 is SGDLS, CDR2 YYNGEE, per germline. J gave up 2 bases and V 3 bases, and 4 bases lay outside the gene matches. In nucleotides, the CDR3 is TGTGCCAGCAGCGGGGGACAGCCTCAAGAGACCCAGTACTTC. Its protein product is CASSGGQPQETQYF.

The rearrangement joins TRBV5-5 to TRBJ2-1, with 7 positions matching TRBD2. Per the germline V gene, CDR1 is SGHKS and CDR2 is YYEKEE (reference sequence). V dropped 4 bases and J dropped 8; count of bases not matched to a gene: 21. The CDR3 has 18 amino acids. The CDR3 sequence: CASSPFAYGGGPVDEQFF. In nucleotides, the CDR3 is TGTGCCAGCAGCCCGTTTGCATATGGGGGAGGGCCGGTGGATGAGCAGTTCTTC. The full variable domain, with the rest looked up from reference TRBV5-5 and TRBJ2-1, is DAGVTQSPTHLIKTRGQQVTLRCSPISGHKSVSWYQQVLGQGPQFIFQYYEKEERGRGNFPDRFSARQFPNYSSELNVNALLLGDSALYLCASSPFAYGGGPVDEQFFGPGTRLTVL.

This clonotype was observed at least ten times. The J gene is TRBJ2-3, the V gene TRBV10-3; no clear D. This CDR3 has 12 amino acids. V lost 8 bases, J lost 4 bases, and 10 bases lay in between. CDR1 is ENHRY, CDR2 SYGVKD, per germline. DNA of the CDR3: TGTGCCATCCAGGTTAAAGCAGATACGCAGTATTTT. It encodes CAIQVKADTQYF.

This clonotype occurred many times. V gene TRBV27 combines with J gene TRBJ2-7; weak D call: TRBD1 (5 bases). Germline CDR1 is MNHEY and CDR2 is SMNVEV (reference sequence). The CDR3 sequence is 13 residues long. Trimming stripped 0 bases from V and 4 bases from J, with 7 bases between. The CDR3, as DNA: TGTGCCAGCAGTTTATCGCCAGGGTACGAGCAGTACTTC. Residues: CASSLSPGYEQYF.

At least ten counts were recorded for this clonotype. This chain connects TRBV7-3 to TRBJ2-7; tentatively, D is TRBD1 or TRBD2 (5 bases each). Trimming took 1 base from V and 4 from J, leaving 11 bases between them. CDR3 length: 14 amino acids. The V gene's germline CDR1 is SGHTA and CDR2 FQGTGA. In DNA form, the CDR3 reads TGTGCCAGCAGCTTAAATATTGGGGGATACGAGCAGTACTTC. It translates to CASSLNIGGYEQYF.

In its sample, this clonotype was seen many times. The gene calls are TRBV2 and TRBJ1-2; no clear D. The V end lost 2 bases, the J end lost 5 bases, and 12 bases lay between the germline ends. The germline CDR1 and CDR2 sequences are SNHLY and FYNNEI. This CDR3 comprises 14 residues. CDR3 protein: CASSEMYGEYGYTF. CDR3 in DNA: TGTGCCAGCAGTGAAATGTACGGAGAGTATGGCTACACCTTC.

This clonotype was observed at least ten times. The V gene is TRBV21-1, the J gene TRBJ1-1. TRBV21-1 is a recognized pseudogene. The CDR3 consists of 13 residues. CDR3 sequence (DNA): TGTGCCAGCAGCAAAGTGACGCAGACTGAAGCTTTCTTT. Encoded protein: CASSKVTQTEAFF.

The sample holds many counts of this clonotype. The rearrangement links TRBV15 to TRBJ1-1; weak D call: TRBD1 (6 bases). Looked up from germline, CDR1 is LNHNV and CDR2 is YYDKDF (reference sequence). Trimming shortened V by 0 bases and J by 10 bases, and 9 bases separated the two germline ends. The CDR3 consists of 12 residues. The CDR3: CATSREYRAAFF. The CDR3 bases are TGTGCCACCAGCAGAGAGTACAGGGCAGCTTTCTTT.

This clonotype was observed at least ten times. V and J are TRBV13 and TRBJ2-5, with TRBD1 matching over 9 bases. Germline lookup yields CDR1 PRHDT and CDR2 FYEKMQ (reference sequence). The CDR3 loop spans 15 amino acids. Unmatched junction bases numbered 4, after V lost 4 bases and J lost 1 base. The CDR3 nucleotides are TGTGCCAGCAGCTGGCAGGGACAGGGCCAAGAGACCCAGTACTTC. The encoded protein is CASSWQGQGQETQYF. The entire variable domain, with the rest obtained from reference TRBV13 and TRBJ2-5, is as follows: AAGVIQSPRHLIKEKRETATLKCYPIPRHDTVYWYQQGPGQDPQFLISFYEKMQSDKGSIPDRFSAQQFSDYHSELNMSSLELGDSALYFCASSWQGQGQETQYFGPGTRLLVL.

In this sample, this clonotype turned up many times. The V call is TRBV6-2 or TRBV6-3, the J call TRBJ2-7, with a possible D match to TRBD2 (5 bases). Germline V gene sequence: CDR1 MNHEY, CDR2 SVGEGT. The CDR3 loop spans 14 amino acids. Trimming removed 0 bases from V and 2 bases from J, with 8 bases in between. CDR3 nucleotide sequence: TGTGCCAGCAGTTACTCGACCGGGACCTACGAGCAGTACTTC. Protein product: CASSYSTGTYEQYF.

This clonotype appeared many times. This chain connects TRBV6-2 or TRBV6-3 to TRBJ1-5; D uncertain. CDR1 is MNHEY, CDR2 SVGEGT, per germline. Deletions cut 3 bases from V and 5 bases from J, with 35 bases between. The CDR3 contains 22 residues. For the CDR3, the DNA is TGTGCCAGCAGTTATCTGGGCCCCAGCGTCGGTGTGACGGCAGACGGACATCAGCCCCAGCATTTT. Its protein product is CASSYLGPSVGVTADGHQPQHF.

This clonotype was counted between two and nine times. The chain combines TRBV28 with TRBJ2-3, with TRBD1 as a possible D gene (5 bases). The CDR3 runs to 16 residues. Trimming cost V 6 bases and J 0 bases, with 16 bases left between them. Germline V gene data show CDR1 as MDHEN and CDR2 as SYDVKM. The CDR3 loop reads CASRKIRASSTDTQYF. The CDR3, as DNA: TGTGCCAGCAGGAAAATCAGGGCTTCTAGCACAGATACGCAGTATTTT. Full variable domain (missing parts from reference TRBV28 and TRBJ2-3): DVKVTQSSRYLVKRTGEKVFLECVQDMDHENMFWYRQDPGLGLRLIYFSYDVKMKEKGDIPEGYSVSREKKERFSLILESASTNQTSMYLCASRKIRASSTDTQYFGPGTRLTVL.

This clonotype was counted many times. The J gene is TRBJ2-7, the V gene TRBV12-3 or TRBV12-4; 12 bases align to TRBD2. J gave up 1 base and V 7 bases, and 11 bases lay outside the gene matches. The length of the CDR3 is 17 residues. The CDR3 is CASTLGLAGQFSYEQYF. The CDR3 coding sequence is TGTGCCAGCACCCTAGGACTAGCGGGGCAATTTTCCTACGAGCAGTACTTC.

This clonotype was counted ten times or more. The chain uses TRBV5-1 and TRBJ2-1, with TRBD1 identical over 9 bases. The CDR3 runs to 17 residues. In germline, CDR1 is SGHRS, CDR2 YFSETQ. Losses at the gene ends were 4 bases for V and 8 bases for J; bases not matched to a gene: 16. Here the CDR3 reads CASSPFIRDRVNHEQFF. In DNA form, the CDR3 reads TGCGCCAGCAGCCCTTTCATCCGGGACAGGGTTAACCATGAGCAGTTCTTC.

In this sample, this clonotype turned up many times. The chain joins TRBV10-3 to TRBJ2-7; D remains unclear. This CDR3 comprises 14 residues. Trimming shortened V by 0 bases and J by 3 bases, and 9 bases separated the two germline ends. CDR1 and CDR2 (germline): ENHRY, SYGVKD. The DNA for the CDR3 is TGTGCCATCAGTGAGTCTGCAGATCTCTACGAGCAGTACTTC. Translation gives CAISESADLYEQYF.

This clonotype showed up many times. V and J are TRBV12-3 or TRBV12-4 and TRBJ2-7, with TRBD1 identical over 8 bases. The CDR3 totals 15 residues. V dropped 6 bases and J dropped 3; count of bases not matched to a gene: 10. CDR3 residues: CASSSPRTGIYEQYF. In DNA form, the CDR3 reads TGTGCCAGCAGCTCCCCTCGGACAGGGATCTACGAGCAGTACTTC.

In its sample, this clonotype was seen many times. The chain is built from TRBV25-1 and TRBJ2-5; D unclear. The germline V gene encodes CDR1 MGHDK and CDR2 SYGVNS. The CDR3 sequence is 14 residues long. Deletions cut 1 base from V and 5 bases from J, with 11 bases between. The CDR3 sequence is CASSELPRRETQYF. The CDR3, as DNA: TGTGCCAGCAGTGAATTGCCCCGAAGGGAGACCCAGTACTTC.